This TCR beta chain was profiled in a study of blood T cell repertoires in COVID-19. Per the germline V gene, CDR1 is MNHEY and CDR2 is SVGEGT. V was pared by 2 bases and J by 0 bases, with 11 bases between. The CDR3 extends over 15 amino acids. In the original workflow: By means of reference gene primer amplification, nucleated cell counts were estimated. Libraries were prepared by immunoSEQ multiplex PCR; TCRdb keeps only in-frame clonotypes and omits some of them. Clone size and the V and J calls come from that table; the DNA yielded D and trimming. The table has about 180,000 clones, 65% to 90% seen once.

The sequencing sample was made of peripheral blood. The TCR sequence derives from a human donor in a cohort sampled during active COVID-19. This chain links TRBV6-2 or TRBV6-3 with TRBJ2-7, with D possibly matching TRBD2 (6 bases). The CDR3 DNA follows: TGTGCCAGCAGTTACGTCCCGGGACTCTCCTACGAGCAGTACTTC. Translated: CASSYVPGLSYEQYF.